This TCR beta chain was identified during a study of blood T cells in healthy people across ages. Findings of the study overall: Estimates of total diversity, which came from one million sequenced T cells, were considered to be underestimates.

The table lists this clonotype with a few counts. Antigen: not known. From germline, CDR1 is DFQATT and CDR2 SNEGSKA (reference sequence). V was pared by 5 bases and J by 3 bases, with 12 bases of the junction left unmatched. The CDR3 runs to 16 residues. The second PCR ran roughly 6 to 11 cycles with a sample-barcoded 5' primer and J-beta primers. TCRdb reprocessed the 5' RACE reads with MiXCR, giving one entry per CDR3 protein. The sample records fewer than 800,000 distinct CDR3 sequences, 20% to 25% being singletons. The specimen sequenced was blood. The chain employs TRBV20-1 and TRBJ2-5, with 10 positions matching TRBD2. The sequence derives from a man in his 70s in good health. The CDR3 bases are TGCAGTGCTCGGAACGGACTAGCGGAACCAGAAGAGACCCAGTACTTC. Amino acids: CSARNGLAEPEETQYF.